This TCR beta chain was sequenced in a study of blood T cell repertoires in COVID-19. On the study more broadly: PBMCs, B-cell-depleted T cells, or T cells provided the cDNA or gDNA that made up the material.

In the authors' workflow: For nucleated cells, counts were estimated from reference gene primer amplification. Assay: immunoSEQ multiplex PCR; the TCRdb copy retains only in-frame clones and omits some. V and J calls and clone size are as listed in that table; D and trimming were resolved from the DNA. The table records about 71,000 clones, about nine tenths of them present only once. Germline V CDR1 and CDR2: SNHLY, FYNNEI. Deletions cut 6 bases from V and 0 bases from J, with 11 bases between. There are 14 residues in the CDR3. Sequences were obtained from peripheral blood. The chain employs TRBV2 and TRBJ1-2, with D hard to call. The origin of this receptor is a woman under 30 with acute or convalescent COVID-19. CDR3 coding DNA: TGTGCCAGCAGCCTTAGAACGACTAACTATGGCTACACCTTC. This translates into CASSLRTTNYGYTF.